Below are 15 T cell receptor beta chains sequenced from a single sample in a study of PD-L1 blockade in urothelial cancer. The data were produced by immunoSEQ multiplex PCR, yet TCRdb's version contains in-frame clones alone and is incomplete. The data show around 30,000 clones, around 80% seen once. As to time point: peripheral blood 6 weeks after treatment start. The sample consisted of PBMCs, taken around atezolizumab (anti-PD-L1) treatment. Receptors were obtained from a man aged 70 or older with urothelial cancer.

This clone occurred a few times. The CDR3 coding sequence is TGTGCCAGCAACAGGGGGGGTCAGAGCTCCTACGAGCAGTACTTC. This translates into CASNRGGQSSYEQYF. The chain links TRBV5-6 to TRBJ2-7; a possible D gene is TRBD1 (8 bases). The CDR3 consists of 15 residues. CDR1 is SGHDT, CDR2 YYEEEE, per germline. The ends were cut back, 6 bases at V and 0 bases at J, with 16 bases in the middle. Complete variable domain (other parts from reference TRBV5-6 and TRBJ2-7): DAGVTQSPTHLIKTRGQQVTLRCSPKSGHDTVSWYQQALGQGPQFIFQYYEEEERQRGNFPDRFSGHQFPNYSSELNVNALLLGDSALYLCASNRGGQSSYEQYFGPGTRLTVT.

The V and J genes are TRBV15 and TRBJ2-2, with TRBD1 identical over 12 bases. The J segment lost 6 bases and the V segment lost 5 bases, leaving 10 bases of the junction unmatched. CDR3 length: 17 residues. Germline V CDR1 and CDR2: LNHNV, YYDKDF (reference sequence). The CDR3 loop is CATSPQLGTGGSGELFF. The CDR3 nucleotides read TGTGCCACCAGCCCGCAACTCGGGACAGGGGGCTCCGGGGAGCTGTTTTTT. Combining the CDR3 with reference TRBV15 and TRBJ2-2 gives the whole variable domain DAMVIQNPRYQVTQFGKPVTLSCSQTLNHNVMYWYQQKSSQAPKLLFHYYDKDFNNEADTPDNFQSRRPNTSFCFLDIRSPGLGDTAMYLCATSPQLGTGGSGELFFGEGSRLTVL.

The chain uses TRBV5-5 and TRBJ1-2; D possibly corresponds to TRBD1 (6 bases). In germline, CDR1 is SGHKS, CDR2 YYEKEE (reference sequence). This CDR3 has 14 amino acids. The germline V and J ends were trimmed by 4 bases and 3 bases, with 13 bases remaining between them. The CDR3 nucleotides read TGTGCCAGCAGCACTTCTCAGGGGTACTATGGCTACACCTTC. Translating it yields CASSTSQGYYGYTF.

The rearrangement joins TRBV13 to TRBJ1-1; a weak D match, TRBD1 (6 bases). The CDR3 runs to 16 residues. Deletions cut 7 bases from V and 1 base from J, with 19 bases between. Germline V gives CDR1 PRHDT, CDR2 FYEKMQ (reference sequence). The CDR3 DNA reads as TGTGCCAGCATCCTACGAGGGGGACACTCGAACACTGAAGCTTTCTTT. Translation: CASILRGGHSNTEAFF.

The J gene is TRBJ1-3, the V gene TRBV7-6; D might be TRBD1 (5 bases). The ends were cut back, 5 bases at V and 8 bases at J, with 13 bases in the middle. In germline, CDR1 is SGHVS, CDR2 FNYEAQ. The CDR3 has 13 amino acids. The CDR3 reads CASSARAWDTIYF. DNA of the CDR3: TGTGCCAGCAGCGCCAGGGCGTGGGACACCATATATTTT.

The chain carries TRBV30 and TRBJ1-6, with 7 bases aligning to TRBD1. Trimming removed 2 bases from V and 2 bases from J; junction bases left unmatched: 9. Germline V gene sequence: CDR1 GTSNPN, CDR2 SVGIG (reference sequence). The length of the CDR3 is 17 residues. The CDR3 DNA follows: TGTGCCTGGAGTTGGTTTGGACAGGACCCCTATAATTCACCCCTCCACTTT. This translates into CAWSWFGQDPYNSPLHF. The variable domain in full, with the rest retrieved from reference TRBV30 and TRBJ1-6, is SQTIHQWPATLVQPVGSPLSLECTVEGTSNPNLYWYRQAAGRGLQLLFYSVGIGQISSEVPQNLSASRPQDRQFILSSKKLLLSDSGFYLCAWSWFGQDPYNSPLHFGNGTRLTVT.

The chain joins TRBV7-3 to TRBJ2-1; unclear D gene. Trimming removed 2 bases from V and 4 bases from J, with 12 bases in between. The CDR3 runs 15 residues. CDR1 is SGHTA and CDR2 is FQGTGA in the germline V gene. The CDR3 protein is CASSLGPSDYNEQFF. The CDR3, as DNA: TGTGCCAGCAGCTTAGGGCCCTCTGATTACAATGAGCAGTTCTTC.

This clone was detected only a few times. The rearrangement links TRBV5-1 to TRBJ2-1, with D perhaps matching TRBD2 (5 bases). Looked up from germline, CDR1 is SGHRS and CDR2 is YFSETQ. Trimming left V 0 bases short and J 9 bases short, with 10 bases between. The CDR3 consists of 13 residues. CDR3 residues: CASSLDVSVEQFF. The CDR3, as DNA: TGCGCCAGCAGCTTGGATGTTAGCGTTGAGCAGTTCTTC.

The chain uses TRBV11-3 and TRBJ2-1; D gene unclear. V dropped 3 bases and J dropped 0 bases, with 9 bases sitting between them. Germline V gene data show CDR1 as SGHNT and CDR2 as YENEEA. This CDR3 has 15 amino acids. CDR3 sequence (DNA): TGTGCCAGCAGCTTCACTCCGAGCTCCTACAATGAGCAGTTCTTC. Its translation is CASSFTPSSYNEQFF.

The chain's CDR3 is CASSPSRGHNTEAFF. CDR3 sequence (DNA): TGTGCCAGCAGCCCGAGTAGGGGCCATAACACTGAAGCTTTCTTT. The V gene is TRBV5-5, the J gene TRBJ1-1, with D maybe TRBD1 (5 bases). The CDR3 is 15 amino acids. In germline, CDR1 is SGHKS, CDR2 YYEKEE (reference sequence). V was shortened by 4 bases and J by 2 bases, with 15 bases between the two germline ends.

This chain links TRBV19 with TRBJ1-2, with a weak D call TRBD1 (5 bases). From germline, CDR1 is LNHDA and CDR2 SQIVND (reference sequence). The V end lost 3 bases, the J end lost 0 bases, and 8 bases lay between the germline ends. The CDR3 has 14 residues. CDR3 nucleotides: TGTGCCAGTAGTATCAGGGTCGCTAACTATGGCTACACCTTC. It encodes CASSIRVANYGYTF.

The chain combines TRBV2 with TRBJ2-3; D possibly corresponds to TRBD1 (6 bases). Trimming cost V 2 bases and J 2 bases, with 11 bases left between them. Germline V gene data show CDR1 as SNHLY and CDR2 as FYNNEI. The CDR3 is 15 residues long. The CDR3, as DNA: TGTGCCAGCAGTGAACGCAGGGGCCCCACAGATACGCAGTATTTT. Its translation is CASSERRGPTDTQYF.

The chain uses TRBV7-2 and TRBJ1-3; maybe TRBD1 (6 bases). V lost 2 bases and J lost 4, with 6 bases in between. The CDR3 has 13 residues. Germline-derived CDR1 and CDR2 are SGHTA and FQGNSA. CDR3 residues: CASSLRGGNTIYF. In DNA form, the CDR3 reads TGTGCCAGCAGCTTAAGGGGGGGAAACACCATATATTTT.

This chain's CDR3 is CASSLQRGGEQYF. DNA for the CDR3: TGTGCCAGCAGCTTACAACGCGGGGGCGAGCAGTACTTC. The V call is TRBV7-2, the J call TRBJ2-7, with 7 bases lining up with TRBD2. J gave up 6 bases and V 2 bases, and 4 bases lay outside the gene matches. Germline-derived CDR1 and CDR2 are SGHTA and FQGNSA. This CDR3 is built from 13 residues.

The V call is TRBV19, the J call TRBJ2-3, with 9 bases that match TRBD2. Looked up from germline, CDR1 is LNHDA and CDR2 is SQIVND (reference sequence). The CDR3 consists of 17 residues. V was clipped by 0 bases and J by 1 base; unmatched bases: 5. CDR3 sequence (DNA): TGTGCCAGTAGTATAGATCTATTAGCGGGAGGCACAGATACGCAGTATTTT. Its translation is CASSIDLLAGGTDTQYF.